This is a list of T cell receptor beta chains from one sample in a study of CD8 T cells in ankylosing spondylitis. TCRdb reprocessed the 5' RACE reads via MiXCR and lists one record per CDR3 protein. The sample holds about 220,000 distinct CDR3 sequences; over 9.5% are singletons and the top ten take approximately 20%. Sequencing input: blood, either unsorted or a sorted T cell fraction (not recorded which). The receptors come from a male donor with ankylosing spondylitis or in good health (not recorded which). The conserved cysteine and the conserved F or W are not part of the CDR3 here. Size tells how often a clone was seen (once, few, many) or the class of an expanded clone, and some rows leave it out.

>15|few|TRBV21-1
ASSKEGQGTRSYEQY
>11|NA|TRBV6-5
ASSYPDNTEAF
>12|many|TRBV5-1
ASSSPGPPDEQF
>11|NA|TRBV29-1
SVGTGTLETQY
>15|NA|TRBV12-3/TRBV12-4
ASSPGLGVGPTDTQY
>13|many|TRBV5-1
ASSLALTDDTEAF
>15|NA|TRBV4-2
ASSRQSSGGYQETQY
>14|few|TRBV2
ASSVRQAPRVYGYT
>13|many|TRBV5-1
ASSLEARVNTEAF
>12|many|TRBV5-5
ASSSLGGTDTQY
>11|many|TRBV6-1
ASGGQGNTEAF
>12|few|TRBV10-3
AISETTDNQPQH
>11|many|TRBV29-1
SVESDRGDIQY
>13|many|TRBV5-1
ASSLSSGLSGELF
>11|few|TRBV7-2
ASSSQMYNEQF
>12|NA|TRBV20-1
SAPTGGVSYGYT
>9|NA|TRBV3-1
ASSPGPSLY
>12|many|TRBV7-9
ASSLREGNSPLH
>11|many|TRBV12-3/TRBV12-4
ASSFRVRETQY
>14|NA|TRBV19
ASSQVSIGSYNEQF
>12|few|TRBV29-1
SVLGTDNFGGYT
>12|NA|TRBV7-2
ASSLVGPAETQY
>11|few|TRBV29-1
SVSDGRDEKLF
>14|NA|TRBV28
ASSPGLAGPKETQY
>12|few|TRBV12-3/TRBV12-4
ASSPNASGNEQF
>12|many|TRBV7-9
ASNTQGLNEKLF
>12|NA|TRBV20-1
SALSDPEGETQY
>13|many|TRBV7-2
ASSFPNDGDNEQF
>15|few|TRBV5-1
ASSLGSGTGNTDTQY
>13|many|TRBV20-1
SAPPDRAANTEAF